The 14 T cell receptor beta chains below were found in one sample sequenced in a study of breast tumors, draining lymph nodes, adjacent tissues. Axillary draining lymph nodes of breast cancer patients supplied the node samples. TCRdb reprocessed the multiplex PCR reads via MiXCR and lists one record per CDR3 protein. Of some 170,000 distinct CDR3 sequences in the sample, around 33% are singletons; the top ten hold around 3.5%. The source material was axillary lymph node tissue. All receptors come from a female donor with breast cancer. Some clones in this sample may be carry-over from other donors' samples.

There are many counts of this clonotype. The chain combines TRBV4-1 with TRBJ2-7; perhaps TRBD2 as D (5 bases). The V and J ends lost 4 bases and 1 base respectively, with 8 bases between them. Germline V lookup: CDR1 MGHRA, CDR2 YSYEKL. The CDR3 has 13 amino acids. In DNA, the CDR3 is TGCGCCAGCAGCCTGTGGGAGTCCTACGAGCAGTACTTC. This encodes CASSLWESYEQYF.

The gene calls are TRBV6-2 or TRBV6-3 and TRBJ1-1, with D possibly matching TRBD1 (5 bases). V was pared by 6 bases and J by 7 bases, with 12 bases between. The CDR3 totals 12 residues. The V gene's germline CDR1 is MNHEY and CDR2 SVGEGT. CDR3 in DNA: TGTGCCAGCAGACCCGGGACCGTTGAAGCTTTCTTT. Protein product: CASRPGTVEAFF.

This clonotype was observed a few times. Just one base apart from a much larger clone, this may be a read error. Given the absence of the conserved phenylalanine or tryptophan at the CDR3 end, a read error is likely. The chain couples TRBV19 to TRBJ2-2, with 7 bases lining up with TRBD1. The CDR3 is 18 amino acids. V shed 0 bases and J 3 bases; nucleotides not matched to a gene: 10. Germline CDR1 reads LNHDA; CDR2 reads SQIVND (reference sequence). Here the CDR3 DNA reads TGTGCCAGTAGTATAGATCGGGACAGCTACATTTACACCGGGGAGCTGTTTCTT. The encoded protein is CASSIDRDSYIYTGELFL.

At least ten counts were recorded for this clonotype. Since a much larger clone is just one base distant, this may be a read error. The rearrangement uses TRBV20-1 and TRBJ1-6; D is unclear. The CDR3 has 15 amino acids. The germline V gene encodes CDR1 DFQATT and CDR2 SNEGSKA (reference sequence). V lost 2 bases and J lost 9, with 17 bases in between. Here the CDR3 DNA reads TGCAGTGCTAGATTAGGAGCCATGGATACTTCACCCCTCCACTTT. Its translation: CSARLGAMDTSPLHF.

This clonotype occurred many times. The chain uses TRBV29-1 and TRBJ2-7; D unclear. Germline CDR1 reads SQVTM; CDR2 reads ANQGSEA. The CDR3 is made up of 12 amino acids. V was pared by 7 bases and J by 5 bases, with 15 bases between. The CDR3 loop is CSATHNPNEQYF. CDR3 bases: TGCAGCGCGACACATAACCCGAACGAGCAGTACTTC.

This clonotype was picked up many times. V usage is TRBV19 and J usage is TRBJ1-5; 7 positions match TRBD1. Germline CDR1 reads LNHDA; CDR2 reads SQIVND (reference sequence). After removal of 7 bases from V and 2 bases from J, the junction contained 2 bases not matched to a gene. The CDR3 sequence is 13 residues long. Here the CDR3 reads CASKGTGNQPQHF. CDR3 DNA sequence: TGTGCCAGTAAGGGGACAGGCAATCAGCCCCAGCATTTT. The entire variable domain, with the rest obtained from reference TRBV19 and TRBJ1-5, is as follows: DGGITQSPKYLFRKEGQNVTLSCEQNLNHDAMYWYRQDPGQGLRLIYYSQIVNDFQKGDIAEGYSVSREKKESFPLTVTSAQKNPTAFYLCASKGTGNQPQHFGDGTRLSIL.

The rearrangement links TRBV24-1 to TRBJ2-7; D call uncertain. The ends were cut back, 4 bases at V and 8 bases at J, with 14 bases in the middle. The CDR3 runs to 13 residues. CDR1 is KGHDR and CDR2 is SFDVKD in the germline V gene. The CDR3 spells CATSEKPQRQQYF. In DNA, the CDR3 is TGTGCCACCAGTGAAAAGCCTCAAAGGCAGCAGTACTTC.

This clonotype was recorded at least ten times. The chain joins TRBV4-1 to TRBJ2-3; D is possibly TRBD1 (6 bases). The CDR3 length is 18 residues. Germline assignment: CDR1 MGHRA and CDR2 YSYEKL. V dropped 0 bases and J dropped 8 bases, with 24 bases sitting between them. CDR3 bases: TGCGCCAGCAGCCAAGAAGGAACCGGGGTATGGGACAAGATTACGCAGTATTTT. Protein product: CASSQEGTGVWDKITQYF.

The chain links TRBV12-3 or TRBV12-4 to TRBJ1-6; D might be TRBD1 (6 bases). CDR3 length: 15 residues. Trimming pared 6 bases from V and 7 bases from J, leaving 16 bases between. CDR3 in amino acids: CASSARGGHNSPLHF. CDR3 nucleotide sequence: TGTGCCAGCAGCGCCCGGGGGGGGCACAATTCACCCCTCCACTTT.

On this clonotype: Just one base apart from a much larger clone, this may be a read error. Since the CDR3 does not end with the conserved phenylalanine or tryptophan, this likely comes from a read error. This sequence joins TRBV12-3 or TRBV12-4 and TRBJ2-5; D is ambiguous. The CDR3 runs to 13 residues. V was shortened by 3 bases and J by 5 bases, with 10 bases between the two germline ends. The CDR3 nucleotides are TGTGCCAGCAGTTTTGGGGTTGCGGAGACCCAGTACTCC. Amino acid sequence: CASSFGVAETQYS.

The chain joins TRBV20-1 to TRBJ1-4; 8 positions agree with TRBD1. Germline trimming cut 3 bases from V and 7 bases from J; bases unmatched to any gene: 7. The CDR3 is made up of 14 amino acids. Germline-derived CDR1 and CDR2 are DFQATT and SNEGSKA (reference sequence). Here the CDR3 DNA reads TGCAGTGCTAGCAACAGGGGGATAGGTGAAAAACTGTTTTTT. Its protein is CSASNRGIGEKLFF.

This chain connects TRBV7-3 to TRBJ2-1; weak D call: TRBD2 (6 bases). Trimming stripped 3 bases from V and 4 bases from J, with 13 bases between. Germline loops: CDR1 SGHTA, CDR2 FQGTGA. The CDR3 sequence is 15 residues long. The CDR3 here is CASSFGGKSYNEQFF. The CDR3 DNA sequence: TGTGCCAGCAGCTTCGGGGGAAAGAGTTACAATGAGCAGTTCTTC.

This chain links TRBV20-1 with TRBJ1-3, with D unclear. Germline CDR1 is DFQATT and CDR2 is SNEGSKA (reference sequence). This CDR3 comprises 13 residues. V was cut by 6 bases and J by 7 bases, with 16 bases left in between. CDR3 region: CSAPDPGTNTIYF. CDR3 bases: TGCAGTGCGCCTGATCCGGGTACGAACACCATATATTTT.

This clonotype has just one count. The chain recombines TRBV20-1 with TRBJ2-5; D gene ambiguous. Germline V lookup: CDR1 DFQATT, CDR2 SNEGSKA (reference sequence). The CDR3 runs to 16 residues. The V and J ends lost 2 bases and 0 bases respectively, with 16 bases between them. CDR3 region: CSARPPGQTHQETQYF. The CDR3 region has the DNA TGCAGTGCTAGACCCCCCGGGCAGACCCACCAAGAGACCCAGTACTTC.